This T cell receptor (beta chain) was obtained from a study of blood T cell repertoires in COVID-19. The CDR3 covers 13 residues. Trimming stripped 5 bases from V and 2 bases from J, with 6 bases between. Germline CDR1 reads SGHTA; CDR2 reads FQGTGA. The table came from immunoSEQ multiplex PCR; TCRdb's copy has only in-frame clones and leaves some out. The sample includes fewer than 500,000 clones, more than 80% of them seen just once. Clinical histories supplied by participants themselves formed the basis of cohort assignment. Two negative PCRs, clearance, or symptom resolution had been documented for recovered Cohort 3 donors.

Sample: PBMCs or T cells enriched from blood (not recorded which). This TCR came from a man aged 25-40 years who had recovered from COVID-19. J is TRBJ2-2 and V is TRBV7-3; D is unclear. The CDR3 region is CASSVENTGELFF. The DNA for the CDR3 is TGTGCCAGCAGCGTAGAAAACACCGGGGAGCTGTTTTTT.